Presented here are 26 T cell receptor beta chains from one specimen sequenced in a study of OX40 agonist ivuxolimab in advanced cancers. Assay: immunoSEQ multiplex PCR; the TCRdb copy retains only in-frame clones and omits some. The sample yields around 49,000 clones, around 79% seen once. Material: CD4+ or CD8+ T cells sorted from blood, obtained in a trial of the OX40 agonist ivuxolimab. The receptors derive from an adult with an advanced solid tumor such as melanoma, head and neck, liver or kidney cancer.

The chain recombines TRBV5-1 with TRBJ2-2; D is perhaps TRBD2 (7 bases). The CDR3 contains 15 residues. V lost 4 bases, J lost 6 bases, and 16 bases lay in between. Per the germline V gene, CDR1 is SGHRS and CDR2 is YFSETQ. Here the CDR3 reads CASSELREGAGELFF. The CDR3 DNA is TGCGCCAGCAGCGAGCTGAGGGAGGGGGCCGGGGAGCTGTTTTTT.

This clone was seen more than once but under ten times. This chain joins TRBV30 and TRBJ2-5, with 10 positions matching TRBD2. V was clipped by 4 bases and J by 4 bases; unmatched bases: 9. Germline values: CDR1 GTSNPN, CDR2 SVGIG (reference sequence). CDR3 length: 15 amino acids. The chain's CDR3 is CAWTNLAGALETQYF. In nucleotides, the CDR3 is TGTGCCTGGACCAACCTAGCGGGAGCCTTAGAGACCCAGTACTTC.

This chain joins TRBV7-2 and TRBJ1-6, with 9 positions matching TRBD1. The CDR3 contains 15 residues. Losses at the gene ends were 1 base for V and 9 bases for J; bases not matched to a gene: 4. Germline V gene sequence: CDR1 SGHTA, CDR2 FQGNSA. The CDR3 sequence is CASSLEGQGFSPLHF. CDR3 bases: TGTGCCAGCAGCTTAGAGGGACAGGGTTTTTCACCCCTCCACTTT. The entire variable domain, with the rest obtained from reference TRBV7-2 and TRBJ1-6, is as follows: GAGVSQSPSNKVTEKGKDVELRCDPISGHTALYWYRQSLGQGLEFLIYFQGNSAPDKSGLPSDRFSAERTGGSVSTLTIQRTQQEDSAVYLCASSLEGQGFSPLHFGNGTRLTVT.

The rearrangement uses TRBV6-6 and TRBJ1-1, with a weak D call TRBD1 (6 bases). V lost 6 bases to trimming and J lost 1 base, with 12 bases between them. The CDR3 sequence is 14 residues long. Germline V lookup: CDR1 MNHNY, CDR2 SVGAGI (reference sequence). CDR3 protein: CASRYPGANTEAFF. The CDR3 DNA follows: TGTGCCAGCAGATATCCGGGGGCGAACACTGAAGCTTTCTTT.

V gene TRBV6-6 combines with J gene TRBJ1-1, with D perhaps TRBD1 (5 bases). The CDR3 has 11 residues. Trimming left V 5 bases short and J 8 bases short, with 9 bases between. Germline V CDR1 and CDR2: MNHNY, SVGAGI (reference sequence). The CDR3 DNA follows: TGTGCCAGCAGTCACGGGACGGAAGCTTTCTTT. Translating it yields CASSHGTEAFF.

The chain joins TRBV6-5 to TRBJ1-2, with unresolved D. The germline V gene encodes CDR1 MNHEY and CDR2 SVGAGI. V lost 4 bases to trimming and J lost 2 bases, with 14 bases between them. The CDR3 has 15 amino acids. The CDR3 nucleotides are TGTGCCAGCAGTTTTAAGGGAGCTTTCAACTATGGCTACACCTTC. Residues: CASSFKGAFNYGYTF.

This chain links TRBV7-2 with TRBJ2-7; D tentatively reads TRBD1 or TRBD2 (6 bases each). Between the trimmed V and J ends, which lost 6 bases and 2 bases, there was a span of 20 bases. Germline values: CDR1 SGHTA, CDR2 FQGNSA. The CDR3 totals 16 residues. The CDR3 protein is CASRERGARSPYEQYF. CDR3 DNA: TGTGCCAGCAGGGAGAGGGGGGCAAGGTCCCCCTACGAGCAGTACTTC.

The CDR3 spells CASSPGLGAGDEQFF. CDR3 bases: TGTGCCAGCAGCCCGGGACTAGGAGCGGGTGATGAGCAGTTCTTC. V usage is TRBV5-4 and J usage is TRBJ2-1; 8 bases align to TRBD2. Germline loops: CDR1 SGHNT, CDR2 YYREEE (reference sequence). The trim removed 4 bases at V and 8 bases at J, leaving 11 bases unmatched. The CDR3 extends over 15 amino acids.

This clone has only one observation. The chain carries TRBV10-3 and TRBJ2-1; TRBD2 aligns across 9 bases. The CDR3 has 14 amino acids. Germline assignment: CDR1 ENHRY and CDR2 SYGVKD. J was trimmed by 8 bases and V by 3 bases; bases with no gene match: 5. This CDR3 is CAISEFRGRDEQFF. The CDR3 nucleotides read TGTGCCATCAGTGAATTTCGCGGGAGGGATGAGCAGTTCTTC.

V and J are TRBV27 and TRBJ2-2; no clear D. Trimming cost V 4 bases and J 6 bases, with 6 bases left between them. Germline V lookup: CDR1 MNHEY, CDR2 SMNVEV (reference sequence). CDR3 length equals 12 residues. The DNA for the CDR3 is TGTGCCAGCAGTTACCTTGCCGGGGAGCTGTTTTTT. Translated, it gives CASSYLAGELFF.

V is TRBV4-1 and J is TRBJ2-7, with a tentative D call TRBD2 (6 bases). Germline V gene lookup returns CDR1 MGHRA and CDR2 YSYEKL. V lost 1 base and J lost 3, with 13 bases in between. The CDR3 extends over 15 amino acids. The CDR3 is CASSQVTGVIYEQYF. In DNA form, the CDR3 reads TGCGCCAGCAGCCAAGTAACGGGAGTGATCTACGAGCAGTACTTC.

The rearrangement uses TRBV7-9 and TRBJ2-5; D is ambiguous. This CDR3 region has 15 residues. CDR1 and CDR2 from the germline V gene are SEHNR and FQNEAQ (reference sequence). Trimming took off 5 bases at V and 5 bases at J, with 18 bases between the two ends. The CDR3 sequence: CASSRGLPGGETQYF. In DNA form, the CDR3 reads TGTGCCAGCAGCCGAGGCTTACCCGGTGGGGAGACCCAGTACTTC.

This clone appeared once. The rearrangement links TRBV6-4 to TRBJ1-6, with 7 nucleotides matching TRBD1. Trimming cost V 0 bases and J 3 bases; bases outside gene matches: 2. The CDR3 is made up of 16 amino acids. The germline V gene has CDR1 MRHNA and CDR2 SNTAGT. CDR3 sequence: CASSDSRTGYNSPLHF. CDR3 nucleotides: TGTGCCAGCAGTGACTCTAGGACAGGCTATAATTCACCCCTCCACTTT.

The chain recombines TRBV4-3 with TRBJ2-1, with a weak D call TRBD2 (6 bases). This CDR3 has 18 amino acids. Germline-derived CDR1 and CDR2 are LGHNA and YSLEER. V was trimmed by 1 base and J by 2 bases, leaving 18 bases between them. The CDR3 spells CASSQGSAGSQTYNEQFF. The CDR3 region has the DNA TGCGCCAGCAGCCAAGGGTCGGCGGGATCACAAACCTACAATGAGCAGTTCTTC.

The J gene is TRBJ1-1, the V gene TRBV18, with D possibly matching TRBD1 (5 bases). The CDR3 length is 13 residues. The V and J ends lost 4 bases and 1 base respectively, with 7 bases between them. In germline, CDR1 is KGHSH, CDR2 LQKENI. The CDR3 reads CASSRDPNTEAFF. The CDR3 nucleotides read TGTGCCAGCTCACGGGACCCGAACACTGAAGCTTTCTTT.

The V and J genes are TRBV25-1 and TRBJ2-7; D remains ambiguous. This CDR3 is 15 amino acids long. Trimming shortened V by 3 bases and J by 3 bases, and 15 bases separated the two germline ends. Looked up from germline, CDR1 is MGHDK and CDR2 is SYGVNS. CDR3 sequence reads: CASSDEGIARYEQYF. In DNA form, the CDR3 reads TGTGCCAGCAGTGATGAAGGGATCGCTCGCTACGAGCAGTACTTC.

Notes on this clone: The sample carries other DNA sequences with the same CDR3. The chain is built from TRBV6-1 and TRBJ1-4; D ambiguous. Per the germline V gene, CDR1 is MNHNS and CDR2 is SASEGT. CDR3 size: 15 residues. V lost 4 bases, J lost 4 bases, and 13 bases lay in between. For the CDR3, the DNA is TGTGCCAGCAGTGGACGTCGCGCCATTAATGAAAAACTGTTTTTT. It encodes CASSGRRAINEKLFF.

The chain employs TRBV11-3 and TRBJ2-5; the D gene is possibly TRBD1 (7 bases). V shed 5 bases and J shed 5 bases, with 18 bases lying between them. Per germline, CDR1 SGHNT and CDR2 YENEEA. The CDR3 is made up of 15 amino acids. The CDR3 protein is CASSDSPGGFETQYF. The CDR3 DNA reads TGTGCCAGCAGCGACAGTCCAGGGGGGTTCGAGACCCAGTACTTC. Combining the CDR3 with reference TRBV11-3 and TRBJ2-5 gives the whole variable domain EAGVVQSPRYKIIEKKQPVAFWCNPISGHNTLYWYLQNLGQGPELLIRYENEEAVDDSQLPKDRFSAERLKGVDSTLKIQPAELGDSAVYLCASSDSPGGFETQYFGPGTRLLVL.

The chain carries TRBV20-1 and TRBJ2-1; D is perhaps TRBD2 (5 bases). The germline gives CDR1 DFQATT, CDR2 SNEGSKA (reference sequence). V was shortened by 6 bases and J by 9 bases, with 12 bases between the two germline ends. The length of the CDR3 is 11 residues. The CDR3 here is CSAPTRVEQFF. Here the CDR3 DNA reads TGCAGTGCCCCTACTAGGGTTGAGCAGTTCTTC.

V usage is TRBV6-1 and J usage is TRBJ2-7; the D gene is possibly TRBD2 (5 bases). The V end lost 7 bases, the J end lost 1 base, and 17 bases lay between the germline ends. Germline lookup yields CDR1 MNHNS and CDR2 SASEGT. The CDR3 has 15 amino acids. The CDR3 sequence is CASTDLGEPSYEQYF. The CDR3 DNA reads TGTGCCAGCACGGACCTCGGGGAACCGTCCTACGAGCAGTACTTC.

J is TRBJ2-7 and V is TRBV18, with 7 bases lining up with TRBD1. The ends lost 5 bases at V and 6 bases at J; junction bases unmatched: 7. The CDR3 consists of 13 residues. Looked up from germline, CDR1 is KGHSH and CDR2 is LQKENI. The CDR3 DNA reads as TGTGCCAGCTCAAAAGGACAGGCTTTCGAGCAGTACTTC. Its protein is CASSKGQAFEQYF.

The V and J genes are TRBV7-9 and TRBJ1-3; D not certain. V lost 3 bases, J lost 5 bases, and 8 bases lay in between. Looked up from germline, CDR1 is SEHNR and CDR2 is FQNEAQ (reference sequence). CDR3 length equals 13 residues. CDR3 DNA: TGTGCCAGCAGCTTGGGTGATCGAAACACCATATATTTT. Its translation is CASSLGDRNTIYF.

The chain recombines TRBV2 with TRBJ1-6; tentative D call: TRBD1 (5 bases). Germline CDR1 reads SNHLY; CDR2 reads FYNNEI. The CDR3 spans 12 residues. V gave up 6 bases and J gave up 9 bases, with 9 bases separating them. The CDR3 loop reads CASRSDSSPLHF. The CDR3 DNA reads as TGTGCCAGCAGATCTGACAGTTCACCCCTCCACTTT.

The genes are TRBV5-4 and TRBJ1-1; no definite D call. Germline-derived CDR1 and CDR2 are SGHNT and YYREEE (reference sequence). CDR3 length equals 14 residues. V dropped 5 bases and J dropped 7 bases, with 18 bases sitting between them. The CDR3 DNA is TGTGCCAGCAGGAACCGAGGAGGCGCTTTTGAAGCTTTCTTT. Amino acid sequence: CASRNRGGAFEAFF. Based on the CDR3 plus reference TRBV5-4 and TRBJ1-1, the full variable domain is ETGVTQSPTHLIKTRGQQVTLRCSSQSGHNTVSWYQQALGQGPQFIFQYYREEENGRGNFPPRFSGLQFPNYSSELNVNALELDDSALYLCASRNRGGAFEAFFGQGTRLTVV.

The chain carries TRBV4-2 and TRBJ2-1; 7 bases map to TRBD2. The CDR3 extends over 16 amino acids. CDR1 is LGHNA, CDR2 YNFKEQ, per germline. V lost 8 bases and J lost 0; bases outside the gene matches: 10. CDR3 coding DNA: TGTGCCAGCCGACGTGGGAGGGCCTACTCCTACAATGAGCAGTTCTTC. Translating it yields CASRRGRAYSYNEQFF.

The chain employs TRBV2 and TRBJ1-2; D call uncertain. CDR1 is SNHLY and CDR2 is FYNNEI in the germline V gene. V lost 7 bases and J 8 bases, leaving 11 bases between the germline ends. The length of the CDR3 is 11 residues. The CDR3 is CASKLIYGYTF. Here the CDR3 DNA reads TGTGCCAGCAAGCTCATCTACGGCTACACCTTC.